The following is a T cell receptor (beta chain) sequence with its context. The source of the sample is a study of cytomegalovirus exposure and HLA in healthy donors. Germline CDR1 is LNHDA and CDR2 is SQIVND (reference sequence). Trimming took 5 bases from V and 8 from J, leaving 12 bases between them. CDR3 size: 12 residues. Donors were nominally healthy when sampled, though unrecorded immune exposures were likely. Primers: 60 Vbeta forward and 13 Jbeta reverse. The protocol was immunoSEQ multiplex PCR, while the TCRdb copy is restricted to in-frame clones and leaves out a portion. The profile shows more than 95,000 clones, roughly four fifths of them singletons.

The TCR comes from a woman aged 45-65 years in good health and CMV-seropositive. The sample was PBMCs. The V gene is TRBV19, the J gene TRBJ1-2; the D is unclear. The CDR3 nucleotides are TGTGCCAGTAGTCCTCGGACGGGAGGCTACACCTTC. Translating it yields CASSPRTGGYTF.